The clone carrying this T cell receptor (beta chain) appeared a few times. Its specificity is not known. V lost 1 base, J lost 1 base, and 2 bases lay in between. This CDR3 spans 13 amino acids. Germline V CDR1 and CDR2: LGHNA, YNFKEQ. The data belong to a study of CD8 T cells in ankylosing spondylitis. Study-level points and caveats: The disease-linked clones had a CD8+ phenotype and low blood frequencies. Before this, some motif variants had been reported in reactive arthritis synovial fluid and blood. Blood of patients with ankylosing spondylitis appeared to be characterized by a TCR beta motif of eight highly homologous variants. Disease-linked clones reportedly concentrated significantly in matched ankylosing spondylitis synovial fluid.

Libraries of TCR beta came from quantitative 5'-RACE with molecular barcodes. TCRdb fed the 5' RACE reads into MiXCR, producing one record per CDR3 protein. The table records around 770,000 distinct CDR3 sequences, about 10% of them present only once. This clonotype was obtained from a male donor with ankylosing spondylitis. The chain carries TRBV4-2 and TRBJ2-1; D unresolved. Sequencing used blood, either unsorted or a sorted T cell fraction (not recorded which). For the CDR3, the DNA is TGTGCCAGCAGCCAAGTGTCCTACAATGAGCAGTTCTTC. This codes for CASSQVSYNEQFF.